These 32 T cell receptor beta chains share one sample of origin, sequenced in a study of blood T cell repertoires in COVID-19. Data came from immunoSEQ multiplex PCR; TCRdb stores just in-frame clones and leaves some out. This table holds about 300,000 clones, about nine tenths found once. Sequencing was carried out using PBMCs or T cells enriched from blood (not recorded which). The receptors were gathered from a woman aged 18-29 years who had recovered from COVID-19.

The rearrangement uses TRBV9 and TRBJ2-7; TRBD2 matches at 7 bases. This CDR3 has 18 residues. In germline, CDR1 is SGDLS, CDR2 YYNGEE. With V trimmed by 1 base and J by 6 bases, 19 bases remained unmatched. CDR3 nucleotides: TGTGCCAGCAGCGTAAGTGATGGAAGCGGGAAGCTACACCCCGAGCAGTACTTC. Protein product: CASSVSDGSGKLHPEQYF.

This chain uses TRBV27 with TRBJ2-7, with 8 bases matching TRBD1. This CDR3 is built from 14 residues. Germline-derived CDR1 and CDR2 are MNHEY and SMNVEV (reference sequence). Unmatched junction bases numbered 5, after V lost 4 bases and J lost 3 bases. CDR3 loop: CASSSNTGGYEQYF. The CDR3 DNA reads TGTGCCAGCAGTTCCAATACAGGGGGCTACGAGCAGTACTTC.

The V gene is TRBV5-5, the J gene TRBJ2-7; 9 bases map to TRBD1. CDR1 and CDR2 (germline): SGHKS, YYEKEE (reference sequence). With 8 bases clipped from V and 4 bases from J, the junction kept 10 bases outside the gene matches. CDR3 length: 14 residues. In nucleotides, the CDR3 is TGTGCCAGGCTTACCGGGACAGGGACGTACGAGCAGTACTTC. Amino acid sequence: CARLTGTGTYEQYF.

The chain couples TRBV4-1 to TRBJ2-4; tentatively, D is TRBD1 (5 bases). Germline V gene data show CDR1 as MGHRA and CDR2 as YSYEKL. The germline V and J ends were trimmed by 4 bases and 0 bases, with 13 bases remaining between them. The CDR3 totals 16 residues. CDR3 region: CASSLEGVQAKNIQYF. CDR3 sequence (DNA): TGCGCCAGCAGCCTCGAAGGGGTCCAAGCCAAAAACATTCAGTACTTC.

CDR3 in DNA: TGCGCCAGCAGCTTGGAATCGGCGGGCTATGGCTACACCTTC. Its protein is CASSLESAGYGYTF. V usage is TRBV5-1 and J usage is TRBJ1-2; D uncertain. The V gene lost 0 bases and the J gene lost 4 bases, with 10 bases spanning the gap. CDR1 is SGHRS and CDR2 is YFSETQ in the germline V gene. The CDR3 is 14 residues long.

V gene TRBV18 combines with J gene TRBJ1-5; D is uncertain. Looked up from germline, CDR1 is KGHSH and CDR2 is LQKENI. Trimming cost V 2 bases and J 5 bases, with 10 bases left between them. This CDR3 region has 14 residues. The CDR3 DNA follows: TGTGCCAGCTCACCAGGCCACGCGGATCAGCCCCAGCATTTT. It is translated as CASSPGHADQPQHF.

This clone was seen many times. The rearrangement links TRBV5-8 to TRBJ1-2, with a tentative D call TRBD1 (5 bases). CDR1 SGHTS and CDR2 YDEGEE come from the germline V gene. The CDR3 runs 15 residues. V shed 0 bases and J shed 3 bases, with 12 bases lying between them. The CDR3 sequence is CASSLGQPSDYGYTF. As DNA, the CDR3 is TGTGCCAGCAGCTTGGGACAGCCCTCTGACTATGGCTACACCTTC.

Of note for this clone: The junction differs from germline at one of its ends, possibly a read error. V usage is TRBV5-1 and J usage is TRBJ1-2; 7 nucleotides match TRBD1. CDR3 length equals 13 residues. Germline loops: CDR1 SGHRS, CDR2 YFSETQ. Written as DNA, the CDR3 is TGCGCCAGCAGCTTGGAGGGTTCGGGACAGTGGGGCTTC. It specifies CASSLEGSGQWGF. Together with reference TRBV5-1 and TRBJ1-2, the CDR3 gives the full variable domain: KAGVTQTPRYLIKTRGQQVTLSCSPISGHRSVSWYQQTPGQGLQFLFEYFSETQRNKGNFPGRFSGRQFSNSRSEMNVSTLELGDSALYLCASSLEGSGQWGFGSGTRLTVV.

The chain couples TRBV7-3 to TRBJ1-1; D remains unclear. The CDR3 contains 9 residues. V was trimmed by 6 bases and J by 8 bases, leaving 4 bases between them. Per the germline V gene, CDR1 is SGHTA and CDR2 is FQGTGA. CDR3 amino acids: CASRTEAFF. CDR3 sequence (DNA): TGTGCCAGCAGGACAGAAGCTTTCTTT.

V and J are TRBV28 and TRBJ1-4; the D is unclear. The germline V gene has CDR1 MDHEN and CDR2 SYDVKM. The V end was cut by 6 bases, the J end by 6 bases, with 11 bases between. The CDR3 sequence is 13 residues long. The CDR3 loop reads CASRIAPHEKLFF. The DNA for the CDR3 is TGTGCCAGCAGGATAGCTCCTCATGAAAAACTGTTTTTT. The full variable domain, its missing parts supplied by reference TRBV28 and TRBJ1-4, is DVKVTQSSRYLVKRTGEKVFLECVQDMDHENMFWYRQDPGLGLRLIYFSYDVKMKEKGDIPEGYSVSREKKERFSLILESASTNQTSMYLCASRIAPHEKLFFGSGTQLSVL.

This clone was detected once. The junction does not match germline at one end; this may be a read error. The chain carries TRBV19 and TRBJ1-2; 10 nucleotides agree with TRBD1. The V gene's germline CDR1 is LNHDA and CDR2 SQIVND (reference sequence). The CDR3 is 15 residues long. CDR3 loop: CASSTGGQGNYGYTF. The CDR3 DNA is TGTGCCAGCAGTACCGGGGGACAGGGGAACTATGGCTACACCTTC.

The chain links TRBV30 to TRBJ2-7; 8 nucleotides agree with TRBD2. The CDR3 spans 16 residues. V lost 4 bases and J lost 2; bases outside the gene matches: 13. Germline loops: CDR1 GTSNPN, CDR2 SVGIG (reference sequence). The CDR3 loop is CAWTPLGREGTYEQYF. The CDR3 DNA reads TGTGCCTGGACACCCCTCGGCCGGGAGGGTACCTACGAGCAGTACTTC.

The V gene is TRBV13, the J gene TRBJ2-4; TRBD2 matches 7 bases. With 2 bases clipped from V and 11 bases from J, the junction kept 3 bases outside the gene matches. From germline, CDR1 is PRHDT and CDR2 FYEKMQ (reference sequence). The CDR3 consists of 12 residues. CDR3 residues: CASSLLAEFQYF. The CDR3 bases are TGTGCCAGCAGCTTACTAGCGGAATTTCAGTACTTC. Together with reference TRBV13 and TRBJ2-4, the CDR3 gives the full variable domain: AAGVIQSPRHLIKEKRETATLKCYPIPRHDTVYWYQQGPGQDPQFLISFYEKMQSDKGSIPDRFSAQQFSDYHSELNMSSLELGDSALYFCASSLLAEFQYFGAGTRLSVL.

The chain couples TRBV4-1 to TRBJ1-5, with a possible D match to TRBD1 (5 bases). Germline CDR1 MGHRA, CDR2 YSYEKL. The CDR3 has 16 amino acids. Trimming stripped 0 bases from V and 4 bases from J, with 13 bases between. The CDR3, as DNA: TGCGCCAGCAGCCAAGATAGTGTCAAGGGGAATCAGCCCCAGCATTTT. Residues: CASSQDSVKGNQPQHF.

The rearrangement uses TRBV10-2 and TRBJ2-7, with TRBD2 identical over 14 bases. The germline V gene has CDR1 WSHSY and CDR2 SAAADI. V was pared by 6 bases and J by 4 bases, with 5 bases of the junction left unmatched. The CDR3 has 15 amino acids. The CDR3 DNA follows: TGCGCCAGCAGCGAGGGACTAGCGGGGGTTTACGAGCAGTACTTC. This sequence encodes CASSEGLAGVYEQYF.

The chain is built from TRBV27 and TRBJ2-1; 10 bases fit TRBD1. The CDR3 spans 17 residues. V lost 5 bases, J lost 2 bases, and 9 bases stayed unmatched. CDR1 and CDR2 from the germline V gene are MNHEY and SMNVEV (reference sequence). The CDR3: CASSDTLGQGAYNEQFF. In nucleotides, the CDR3 is TGTGCCAGCAGTGATACCCTCGGACAGGGGGCCTACAATGAGCAGTTCTTC.

The rearrangement links TRBV5-4 to TRBJ2-1; D is uncertain. This CDR3 region has 11 residues. The germline V and J ends were trimmed by 4 bases and 8 bases, with 7 bases remaining between them. The germline gives CDR1 SGHNT, CDR2 YYREEE (reference sequence). The CDR3 spells CASSQSYEQFF. Written as DNA, the CDR3 is TGTGCCAGCAGCCAGTCCTATGAGCAGTTCTTC.

V gene TRBV2 combines with J gene TRBJ1-3; D perhaps matches TRBD1 (6 bases). Germline V gene data show CDR1 as SNHLY and CDR2 as FYNNEI. The V and J ends lost 8 bases and 2 bases respectively, with 16 bases between them. The CDR3 is 15 amino acids. The CDR3 loop reads CASLLQGLAGNTIYF. The CDR3 nucleotides are TGTGCCAGCCTGTTACAGGGCCTCGCTGGAAACACCATATATTTT.

This sequence joins TRBV19 and TRBJ2-7, with TRBD1 identical over 8 bases. The junction had 11 bases not matched to a gene; V was cut back by 7 bases and J by 3 bases. This CDR3 has 15 amino acids. Germline lookup yields CDR1 LNHDA and CDR2 SQIVND (reference sequence). CDR3 sequence reads: CASTLDGTGYYEQYF. DNA of the CDR3: TGTGCCAGTACCTTAGATGGGACAGGTTACTACGAGCAGTACTTC.

The rearrangement uses TRBV29-1 and TRBJ1-1, with TRBD1 matching 7 bases. J gave up 4 bases and V 5 bases, and 4 bases lay outside the gene matches. Germline values: CDR1 SQVTM, CDR2 ANQGSEA. The CDR3 consists of 12 residues. The CDR3 nucleotides read TGCAGCGTTCGACAGGGCTTCACTGAAGCTTTCTTT. Translated: CSVRQGFTEAFF.

The rearrangement joins TRBV3-1 (or the pseudogene TRBV3-2) to TRBJ1-6; a weak D match, TRBD1 (5 bases). There are 16 residues in the CDR3. V lost 1 base and J lost 4, with 11 bases in between. CDR1 is LGHDT, CDR2 YNNKEL, per germline (reference sequence). CDR3 amino acids: CASSQVGAAYNSPLHF. The DNA of the CDR3 is TGTGCCAGCAGCCAAGTTGGGGCAGCGTATAATTCACCCCTCCACTTT.

The rearrangement uses TRBV24-1 and TRBJ2-1, with TRBD2 matching over 14 bases. V gave up 4 bases and J gave up 12 bases; unmatched junction bases: 10. This CDR3 region has 16 residues. Per the germline V gene, CDR1 is KGHDR and CDR2 is SFDVKD. CDR3 nucleotides: TGTGCCACCAGTGACCCTTCCGGGACTAGCGGGAGTGGGCAGTTCTTC. It codes for CATSDPSGTSGSGQFF.

This clone was counted once. This rearrangement joins TRBV19 to TRBJ2-3; 7 nucleotides line up with TRBD2. With 7 bases clipped from V and 5 bases from J, the junction kept 9 bases outside the gene matches. In germline, CDR1 is LNHDA, CDR2 SQIVND (reference sequence). The CDR3 spans 14 residues. In DNA, the CDR3 is TGTGCCAGTACCCTGACTAGCCCCGGAGATACGCAGTATTTT. Residues: CASTLTSPGDTQYF.

This clone was counted between two and nine times. The rearrangement uses TRBV9 and TRBJ1-1, with 8 positions matching TRBD1. The ends lost 0 bases at V and 5 bases at J; junction bases unmatched: 6. Germline values: CDR1 SGDLS, CDR2 YYNGEE. The length of the CDR3 is 15 residues. In DNA, the CDR3 is TGTGCCAGCAGCGTAGTTTCCGGGACAGGTACTGAAGCTTTCTTT. Its translation is CASSVVSGTGTEAFF.

The chain links TRBV7-3 to TRBJ1-1; TRBD1 agrees at 8 bases. The V gene end was trimmed by 5 bases and the J gene end by 5 bases; junction bases not matched to a gene: 10. The CDR3 extends over 15 amino acids. The germline V gene has CDR1 SGHTA and CDR2 FQGTGA. For the CDR3, the DNA is TGTGCCAGCAGCCCAACCGGACAGGGTTGGACTGAAGCTTTCTTT. Protein sequence: CASSPTGQGWTEAFF.

V usage is TRBV28 and J usage is TRBJ2-2; 9 nucleotides line up with TRBD1. This CDR3 is built from 15 residues. Germline loops: CDR1 MDHEN, CDR2 SYDVKM. V trimming: 7 bases; J trimming: 3 bases; junction bases outside the gene matches: 6. CDR3 in DNA: TGTGCCAGCACCTTGGGGGACAGGGACACCGGGGAGCTGTTTTTT. Translation: CASTLGDRDTGELFF.

The chain recombines TRBV28 with TRBJ1-2; 7 bases line up with TRBD1. The CDR3 is made up of 16 amino acids. With V trimmed by 0 bases and J by 0 bases, 4 bases remained unmatched. CDR1 and CDR2 from the germline V gene are MDHEN and SYDVKM. The CDR3 bases are TGTGCCAGCAGTTTATGGGGGACAGTGACTAACTATGGCTACACCTTC. This translates into CASSLWGTVTNYGYTF.

This chain connects TRBV4-1 to TRBJ2-1, with D perhaps TRBD2 (7 bases). Trimming took off 0 bases at V and 8 bases at J, with 17 bases between the two ends. The germline CDR1 and CDR2 sequences are MGHRA and YSYEKL. The CDR3 covers 16 residues. CDR3 DNA: TGCGCCAGCAGCCAAGAGGGGGGGCCCATCGCCGATGAGCAGTTCTTC. It is translated as CASSQEGGPIADEQFF.

The chain joins TRBV28 to TRBJ1-2; 8 bases are shared with TRBD1. J was trimmed by 7 bases and V by 8 bases; bases with no gene match: 6. This CDR3 spans 12 amino acids. CDR1 and CDR2 from the germline V gene are MDHEN and SYDVKM. As DNA, the CDR3 is TGTGCCAGCGAGCAGGGGGCGGGTGGCTACACCTTC. Its translation is CASEQGAGGYTF.

The V call is TRBV7-8, the J call TRBJ1-6; 7 bases match TRBD1. The CDR3 covers 14 residues. CDR1 is SGHVS and CDR2 is FQNEAQ in the germline V gene. V dropped 3 bases and J dropped 10; count of bases not matched to a gene: 6. The CDR3 DNA reads TGTGCCAGCAGCTTGACAGGGTCGAAATCACCCCTCCACTTT. Protein sequence: CASSLTGSKSPLHF.

The chain recombines TRBV28 with TRBJ1-2; 7 positions match TRBD1. Germline V gene data show CDR1 as MDHEN and CDR2 as SYDVKM. There are 15 residues in the CDR3. V dropped 8 bases and J dropped 0; count of bases not matched to a gene: 9. The CDR3 DNA sequence: TGTGCCAGCTTTAGGCAGGGGGTCCCTAACTATGGCTACACCTTC. Its protein product is CASFRQGVPNYGYTF.

This CDR3 is CASSESGPSHGYTF. The CDR3 DNA is TGTGCCAGCAGTGAATCGGGTCCAAGTCATGGCTACACCTTC. The rearrangement uses TRBV6-1 and TRBJ1-2; D uncertain. This CDR3 has 14 residues. V shed 2 bases and J shed 6 bases, with 13 bases lying between them. Looked up from germline, CDR1 is MNHNS and CDR2 is SASEGT.